This T cell receptor beta chain was identified in a study of response to subunit inactivated influenza vaccine. TCRdb reprocessed the RT-PCR reads with MiXCR, giving one entry per CDR3 protein. Of roughly 790,000 distinct CDR3 sequences listed, roughly 20% are singletons. The ends were cut back, 8 bases at V and 8 bases at J, with 15 bases in the middle. This CDR3 region has 13 residues. This clonotype has just a few counts. The TCR comes from a man aged 50 to 60 who received an inactivated influenza vaccine. The chain has TRBV12-3 or TRBV12-4 and TRBJ1-4; the D gene is possibly TRBD1 (5 bases). The source material was PBMCs from blood, sampled 5 to 6 days after vaccination. The chain's CDR3 is CASRSGGEEKLFF. In DNA, the CDR3 is TGTGCCAGCCGATCCGGGGGAGAGGAAAAACTGTTTTTT.